This T cell receptor (beta chain) was sequenced for a study of blood T cell repertoires in COVID-19. Turning to the study itself: Material from acute and convalescent COVID-19 was sourced from the United States, Italy and Spain. Nucleic acid was either cDNA or gDNA, and it came from T cells, B-cell-depleted T cells, or PBMCs.

Original processing notes: Amplified reference gene primers provided the basis for estimating nucleated cell counts. Data came from immunoSEQ multiplex PCR; TCRdb stores just in-frame clones and leaves some out. That table furnishes V, J and clone size, whereas the DNA furnished D and trimming. The sample carries hundreds of thousands of clones, 88% recorded once. Trimming took off 8 bases at V and 2 bases at J, with 16 bases between the two ends. The V gene's germline CDR1 is MNHEY and CDR2 SMNVEV (reference sequence). The CDR3 sequence is 14 residues long. The receptor's source is a human donor in a cohort sampled during active COVID-19. Sequencing input: peripheral blood. The chain links TRBV27 to TRBJ2-7; D perhaps matches TRBD1 (6 bases). Here the CDR3 DNA reads TGTGCCAGCCGCCGGGACACTGGAGCCTACGAGCAGTACTTC. It specifies CASRRDTGAYEQYF.